This TCR beta chain was recorded in a study of cytomegalovirus exposure and HLA in healthy donors. Turning to the study itself: Earlier sequencing of 150 million to 200 million T cells yielded approximately 100 million unique TCR beta sequences. Study-wide results and limits: Many donors shared some public TCRs, even though most TCR sequences were rare.

Donors had nominal health at sampling but likely had unrecorded immune exposures. Germline CDR1 SEHNR, CDR2 FQNEAQ (reference sequence). The CDR3 is 16 residues long. V was pared by 5 bases and J by 2 bases, with 18 bases between. With respect to this clone: What it binds is not known.

The PCR made use of 60 Vbeta and 13 Jbeta primers. Generated by immunoSEQ multiplex PCR, the TCRdb table keeps only in-frame clones and is missing some. The repertoire holds 200,000 or so clones, with 60% to 80% as singletons. The material sequenced was PBMCs. The rearrangement joins TRBV7-9 to TRBJ1-2, with D maybe TRBD1 (6 bases). The sequence came from a man aged 18 to 29 in good health and CMV-seronegative. CDR3 in amino acids: CASSPGGGQPNYGYTF. In DNA, the CDR3 is TGTGCCAGCAGCCCCGGAGGCGGACAGCCCAACTATGGCTACACCTTC.